Following are 30 T cell receptor beta chains from one sample sequenced in a study of siplizumab effects on memory and regulatory T cells. Repertoires were generated with immunoSEQ multiplex PCR, while TCRdb's copy carries only in-frame clones and drops some. The sample has 70,000 to 90,000 clones, around 89% seen once; the top ten hold approximately 15%. The sample comprised CD4+ T cells sorted from blood. All receptors derive from a human donor in good health.

The chain carries TRBV7-2 and TRBJ2-1; 11 bases fit TRBD2. The V gene's germline CDR1 is SGHTA and CDR2 FQGNSA. The CDR3 spans 16 residues. Trimming took 5 bases from V and 2 from J; bases not matched to a gene: 5. In DNA, the CDR3 is TGTGCCAGCAGCCCAAATAGCGGGAGGGCCTACAATGAGCAGTTCTTC. It translates to CASSPNSGRAYNEQFF. Based on the CDR3 plus reference TRBV7-2 and TRBJ2-1, the full variable domain is GAGVSQSPSNKVTEKGKDVELRCDPISGHTALYWYRQSLGQGLEFLIYFQGNSAPDKSGLPSDRFSAERTGGSVSTLTIQRTQQEDSAVYLCASSPNSGRAYNEQFFGPGTRLTVL.

The J gene is TRBJ2-3, the V gene TRBV5-6; TRBD1 agrees at 11 bases. The germline CDR1 and CDR2 sequences are SGHDT and YYEEEE. With 0 bases clipped from V and 10 bases from J, the junction kept 7 bases outside the gene matches. The CDR3 sequence is 15 residues long. The CDR3 loop reads CASSLVDRGRISQYF. CDR3 sequence (DNA): TGTGCCAGCAGCTTGGTGGACAGGGGGCGTATTTCGCAGTATTTT.

This chain links TRBV5-1 with TRBJ1-2, with D perhaps matching TRBD1 (5 bases). The CDR3 runs 13 residues. Trimming shortened V by 4 bases and J by 2 bases, and 9 bases separated the two germline ends. Germline-derived CDR1 and CDR2 are SGHRS and YFSETQ. DNA for the CDR3: TGCGCCAGCAGCCCGGGACTGAACTATGGCTACACCTTC. Its protein is CASSPGLNYGYTF. The variable domain in full, completed from reference TRBV5-1 and TRBJ1-2, reads KAGVTQTPRYLIKTRGQQVTLSCSPISGHRSVSWYQQTPGQGLQFLFEYFSETQRNKGNFPGRFSGRQFSNSRSEMNVSTLELGDSALYLCASSPGLNYGYTFGSGTRLTVV.

The chain links TRBV7-2 to TRBJ2-1; no clear D. Trimming pared 5 bases from V and 4 bases from J, leaving 15 bases between. CDR3 length equals 15 residues. CDR1 and CDR2 from the germline V gene are SGHTA and FQGNSA. The CDR3 nucleotides are TGTGCCAGCAGCGCCGATAGGGCAGCTTACAATGAGCAGTTCTTC. Its protein is CASSADRAAYNEQFF. The variable domain in full, completed from reference TRBV7-2 and TRBJ2-1, reads GAGVSQSPSNKVTEKGKDVELRCDPISGHTALYWYRQSLGQGLEFLIYFQGNSAPDKSGLPSDRFSAERTGGSVSTLTIQRTQQEDSAVYLCASSADRAAYNEQFFGPGTRLTVL.

The V gene is TRBV28, the J gene TRBJ2-4; D is possibly TRBD1 or TRBD2 (6 bases each). The CDR3 is 17 amino acids. In germline, CDR1 is MDHEN, CDR2 SYDVKM. V shed 3 bases and J shed 2 bases, with 17 bases lying between them. CDR3 in DNA: TGTGCCAGCAGTTTTCGTACGGGGGCGAAGACCAAAAACATTCAGTACTTC. It encodes CASSFRTGAKTKNIQYF. Full variable domain (remainder filled in from reference TRBV28 and TRBJ2-4): DVKVTQSSRYLVKRTGEKVFLECVQDMDHENMFWYRQDPGLGLRLIYFSYDVKMKEKGDIPEGYSVSREKKERFSLILESASTNQTSMYLCASSFRTGAKTKNIQYFGAGTRLSVL.

The chain uses TRBV7-3 and TRBJ2-1; tentative D call: TRBD2 (6 bases). V dropped 0 bases and J dropped 5 bases, with 11 bases sitting between them. The CDR3 length is 15 residues. Germline V gene data show CDR1 as SGHTA and CDR2 as FQGTGA. CDR3 DNA: TGTGCCAGCAGCTTAACGAGGGACTTGCACAATGAGCAGTTCTTC. Amino acid sequence: CASSLTRDLHNEQFF. Complete variable domain (other parts from reference TRBV7-3 and TRBJ2-1): GAGVSQTPSNKVTEKGKYVELRCDPISGHTALYWYRQSLGQGPEFLIYFQGTGAADDSGLPNDRFFAVRPEGSVSTLKIQRTERGDSAVYLCASSLTRDLHNEQFFGPGTRLTVL.

The rearrangement joins TRBV6-1 to TRBJ2-3; TRBD2 aligns across 7 bases. Losses at the gene ends were 5 bases for V and 0 bases for J; bases not matched to a gene: 5. The CDR3 extends over 15 amino acids. Per germline, CDR1 MNHNS and CDR2 SASEGT. The chain's CDR3 is CASSLYSGSTDTQYF. CDR3 nucleotides: TGTGCCAGCAGTCTTTATAGCGGGAGCACAGATACGCAGTATTTT.

The V gene is TRBV11-1, the J gene TRBJ2-1; D is possibly TRBD2 (6 bases). With 1 base removed from V and 4 bases from J, the gap between germline ends came to 11 bases. CDR1 and CDR2 from the germline V gene are SGHAT and FQDESV (reference sequence). This CDR3 has 15 amino acids. CDR3 nucleotide sequence: TGTGCCAGCAGCTTAGGGGTAGCGGTATACAATGAGCAGTTCTTC. Protein: CASSLGVAVYNEQFF.

This clone was counted once. The V and J genes are TRBV27 and TRBJ2-1, with D tentatively TRBD1 (6 bases). V dropped 2 bases and J dropped 5 bases, with 16 bases sitting between them. Germline CDR1 reads MNHEY; CDR2 reads SMNVEV (reference sequence). The CDR3 has 16 amino acids. The CDR3 nucleotides read TGTGCCAGCAGTTTAAGGTCAGGGGTCATCCACAATGAGCAGTTCTTC. This codes for CASSLRSGVIHNEQFF.

The chain carries TRBV4-3 and TRBJ2-1, with 7 bases lining up with TRBD2. Looked up from germline, CDR1 is LGHNA and CDR2 is YSLEER. The CDR3 has 15 amino acids. The junction had 8 bases not matched to a gene; V was cut back by 0 bases and J by 9 bases. CDR3 in amino acids: CASSQDRASGREQFF. The CDR3 coding sequence is TGCGCCAGCAGCCAAGATCGGGCTAGCGGACGTGAGCAGTTCTTC.

The genes are TRBV5-6 and TRBJ2-7; D may be TRBD2 (6 bases). The germline V gene encodes CDR1 SGHDT and CDR2 YYEEEE. CDR3 length: 13 amino acids. With 1 base removed from V and 5 bases from J, the gap between germline ends came to 10 bases. The CDR3 DNA follows: TGTGCCAGCAGCTTGCCTTCGGGGGACGAGCAGTACTTC. It is translated as CASSLPSGDEQYF.

The V and J genes are TRBV6-6 and TRBJ2-7, with TRBD1 identical over 9 bases. With 2 bases clipped from V and 5 bases from J, the junction kept 7 bases outside the gene matches. The CDR3 runs 15 residues. Germline CDR1 MNHNY, CDR2 SVGAGI (reference sequence). The CDR3 DNA reads as TGTGCCAGCAGTTACGTGGGACAGGGTCTGGACGAGCAGTACTTC. As protein: CASSYVGQGLDEQYF.

The chain combines TRBV10-3 with TRBJ2-4, with a possible D match to TRBD1 (6 bases). Germline CDR1 and CDR2: ENHRY and SYGVKD. The CDR3 has 15 amino acids. V was pared by 0 bases and J by 2 bases, with 8 bases between. CDR3 nucleotides: TGTGCCATCAGTGAGTCGGGACAAACCAAAAACATTCAGTACTTC. Amino acids: CAISESGQTKNIQYF.

This clone occurred a few times. The chain has TRBV7-9 and TRBJ1-2, with D perhaps matching TRBD1 (6 bases). This CDR3 is 14 amino acids long. Trimming removed 4 bases from V and 2 bases from J, with 11 bases in between. Germline CDR1 reads SEHNR; CDR2 reads FQNEAQ (reference sequence). The CDR3 reads CASSSYRVNYGYTF. The CDR3 nucleotides are TGTGCCAGCAGCTCGTACAGGGTCAACTATGGCTACACCTTC. The variable domain in full, completed from reference TRBV7-9 and TRBJ1-2, reads DTGVSQNPRHKITKRGQNVTFRCDPISEHNRLYWYRQTLGQGPEFLTYFQNEAQLEKSRLLSDRFSAERPKGSFSTLEIQRTEQGDSAMYLCASSSYRVNYGYTFGSGTRLTVV.

CDR3 sequence: CASSVPSGELFF. The CDR3 region has the DNA TGTGCCAGCAGCGTACCCTCCGGGGAGCTGTTTTTT. J is TRBJ2-2 and V is TRBV9; D not certain. Germline CDR1 SGDLS, CDR2 YYNGEE. This CDR3 spans 12 amino acids. V was trimmed by 1 base and J by 6 bases, leaving 4 bases between them.

The chain links TRBV27 to TRBJ2-6, with D unresolved. The V and J ends lost 5 bases and 4 bases respectively, with 6 bases between them. This CDR3 spans 13 amino acids. Looked up from germline, CDR1 is MNHEY and CDR2 is SMNVEV (reference sequence). CDR3 nucleotides: TGTGCCAGCAGTATGACCGGGGCCAACGTCCTGACTTTC. This encodes CASSMTGANVLTF.

The gene calls are TRBV30 and TRBJ1-5; D unclear. Trimming pared 2 bases from V and 2 bases from J, leaving 16 bases between. CDR3 length: 16 residues. Germline loops: CDR1 GTSNPN, CDR2 SVGIG (reference sequence). CDR3 loop: CAWSLDSEFGNQPQHF. The CDR3 nucleotides are TGTGCCTGGAGTTTGGACTCCGAGTTTGGCAATCAGCCCCAGCATTTT.

The gene calls are TRBV29-1 and TRBJ2-3, with unresolved D. V was trimmed by 7 bases and J by 0 bases, leaving 14 bases between them. Looked up from germline, CDR1 is SQVTM and CDR2 is ANQGSEA. The CDR3 consists of 14 residues. In DNA form, the CDR3 reads TGCAGCGCCAGACCCGGGCGAAGCACAGATACGCAGTATTTT. Its protein is CSARPGRSTDTQYF.

J is TRBJ2-3 and V is TRBV7-9; TRBD1 aligns across 7 bases. Unmatched junction bases numbered 10, after V lost 5 bases and J lost 2 bases. Germline CDR1 is SEHNR and CDR2 is FQNEAQ (reference sequence). The CDR3 has 16 amino acids. The CDR3 reads CASSAADRTLTDTQYF. CDR3 nucleotide sequence: TGTGCCAGCAGCGCCGCGGACAGGACACTCACAGATACGCAGTATTTT.

The chain carries TRBV6-6 and TRBJ2-1; perhaps TRBD2 as D (6 bases). CDR3 size: 16 residues. The V gene lost 2 bases and the J gene lost 0 bases, with 11 bases spanning the gap. Germline CDR1 is MNHNY and CDR2 is SVGAGI (reference sequence). The DNA of the CDR3 is TGTGCCAGCAGTTACCGGGACTTCGGCTCCTACAATGAGCAGTTCTTC. This codes for CASSYRDFGSYNEQFF.

The V gene is TRBV19, the J gene TRBJ1-5; TRBD1 is a possible D gene (5 bases). Per germline, CDR1 LNHDA and CDR2 SQIVND (reference sequence). This CDR3 comprises 15 residues. The V end lost 2 bases, the J end lost 5 bases, and 13 bases lay between the germline ends. CDR3 loop: CASSITQGEHQPQHF. CDR3 nucleotides: TGTGCCAGTAGTATAACACAAGGGGAACATCAGCCCCAGCATTTT.

The rearrangement uses TRBV18 and TRBJ1-3; a weak D match, TRBD1 (6 bases). The V end lost 6 bases, the J end lost 0 bases, and 15 bases lay between the germline ends. The CDR3 is 16 amino acids. CDR1 is KGHSH, CDR2 LQKENI, per germline. The CDR3 DNA reads as TGTGCCAGCTCCACCCTTCAGGGGACCTCTGGAAACACCATATATTTT. Protein: CASSTLQGTSGNTIYF.

The chain is built from TRBV5-8 and TRBJ2-1; tentative D call: TRBD1 (6 bases). The CDR3 contains 16 residues. Germline V gives CDR1 SGHTS, CDR2 YDEGEE. Between the trimmed V and J ends, which lost 0 bases and 5 bases, there was a span of 15 bases. CDR3 coding DNA: TGTGCCAGCAGCTTGGGTTATCAGGGGATCCACAATGAGCAGTTCTTC. Translated: CASSLGYQGIHNEQFF.

This chain uses TRBV7-9 with TRBJ1-3; D possibly corresponds to TRBD1 (5 bases). V lost 5 bases and J 0 bases, leaving 14 bases between the germline ends. From germline, CDR1 is SEHNR and CDR2 FQNEAQ (reference sequence). CDR3 length: 16 amino acids. The CDR3 is CASSDPNRNSGNTIYF. DNA of the CDR3: TGTGCCAGCAGCGACCCCAACAGGAACTCTGGAAACACCATATATTTT.

The V and J genes are TRBV28 and TRBJ1-1, with D possibly being TRBD1 (5 bases). The CDR3 covers 14 residues. Per germline, CDR1 MDHEN and CDR2 SYDVKM. V was pared by 6 bases and J by 5 bases, with 16 bases between. Here the CDR3 reads CASRRDPRGTEAFF. CDR3 bases: TGTGCCAGCAGACGGGACCCCCGGGGGACTGAAGCTTTCTTT. Full variable domain (rest looked up from reference TRBV28 and TRBJ1-1): DVKVTQSSRYLVKRTGEKVFLECVQDMDHENMFWYRQDPGLGLRLIYFSYDVKMKEKGDIPEGYSVSREKKERFSLILESASTNQTSMYLCASRRDPRGTEAFFGQGTRLTVV.

The V call is TRBV30, the J call TRBJ2-7; 11 bases agree with TRBD2. The CDR3 sequence is 15 residues long. Looked up from germline, CDR1 is GTSNPN and CDR2 is SVGIG (reference sequence). The V segment lost 0 bases and the J segment 4 bases; nucleotides outside the gene matches: 5. The CDR3 sequence: CAWSVRASGRYEQYF. The CDR3 bases are TGTGCCTGGAGTGTACGGGCTAGCGGGAGGTACGAGCAGTACTTC.

The chain couples TRBV5-4 to TRBJ2-5; TRBD2 matches at 7 bases. CDR3 size: 13 residues. Germline-derived CDR1 and CDR2 are SGHNT and YYREEE (reference sequence). The junction had 2 bases not matched to a gene; V was cut back by 1 base and J by 5 bases. The CDR3 reads CASSLSGVETQYF. The CDR3 DNA reads TGTGCCAGCAGCTTGAGCGGGGTGGAGACCCAGTACTTC.

The chain has TRBV7-6 and TRBJ2-3; unclear D gene. Germline CDR1 SGHVS, CDR2 FNYEAQ. The germline V and J ends were trimmed by 0 bases and 0 bases, with 4 bases remaining between them. CDR3 length: 14 residues. The CDR3 region is CASSLAPSTDTQYF. The CDR3 DNA sequence: TGTGCCAGCAGCTTAGCGCCTAGCACAGATACGCAGTATTTT.

The rearrangement links TRBV18 to TRBJ2-3, with D tentatively TRBD1 (5 bases). The V end was cut by 1 base, the J end by 4 bases, with 12 bases between. Germline V gene sequence: CDR1 KGHSH, CDR2 LQKENI. This CDR3 is built from 15 residues. The CDR3 nucleotides read TGTGCCAGCTCACCACGAGAAGGGGTTGCAGATACGCAGTATTTT. Amino acids: CASSPREGVADTQYF.

The chain carries TRBV27 and TRBJ1-1, with D maybe TRBD1 (6 bases). The CDR3 is made up of 13 amino acids. Deletions cut 4 bases from V and 2 bases from J, with 8 bases between. Per the germline V gene, CDR1 is MNHEY and CDR2 is SMNVEV (reference sequence). CDR3 sequence (DNA): TGTGCCAGCAGTTCCAGGGGTAACACTGAAGCTTTCTTT. Its translation is CASSSRGNTEAFF.